Described below is a single T cell receptor (beta chain) sequence and its context. This sample was taken from a study of T-cell reconstitution after alpha-beta-depleted transplantation in children. The CDR3 length is 15 residues. The V and J ends lost 6 bases and 4 bases, in that order; junction bases with no gene match: 5. Per germline, CDR1 MNHEY and CDR2 SVGEGT. Unique molecular identifiers featured in how the TCRbeta library was prepared. A single record per CDR3 protein comes from TCRdb applying MiXCR to the PCR reads. The data contain about a million distinct CDR3 sequences, 25% to 35% of them seen just once; the ten biggest clones take up over 25%.

The clonotype originates from a boy younger than two who had a stem cell transplant for SCID, so the T cells may come from the graft donor. The starting material was PBMCs, mostly from graft donor cells, obtained 360 days after TCRalphabeta/CD19-depleted stem cell transplant. V gene TRBV6-2 or TRBV6-3 combines with J gene TRBJ2-1; 11 positions match TRBD2. The CDR3 nucleotides are TGTGCCAGCAGGGAGGCTAGCGGGGGGTACAATGAGCAGTTCTTC. Its protein is CASREASGGYNEQFF.